These T cell receptor beta chains were read from a single sample in a study of somatic mutations in cytotoxic T cells in rheumatoid arthritis. Here immunoSEQ multiplex PCR was the method, and the copy in TCRdb shows in-frame clones only, minus some. Of around 15,000 clones in the sample, about three quarters were seen once. Sample: CD8+ T cells sorted from blood. These receptors originate from an adult with rheumatoid arthritis. Each CDR3 is given with its conserved first and last residue. The D gene is left open where the match is weak. A row's size may be missing; if present it is once, few, many or a size class.

-,TRBJ1-2,-,TRBV7-9,CASSPTENYGYTF,TGTGCCAGCAGCCCTACAGAGAACTATGGCTACACCTTC
-,TRBJ1-2,TRBD1,TRBV9,CASSEDRGYGYTF,TGTGCCAGCAGCGAGGACAGGGGCTATGGCTACACCTTC
-,TRBJ2-1,-,TRBV15,CATSRGEAGSYNEQFF,TGTGCCACCAGCAGAGGGGAGGCGGGTTCCTACAATGAGCAGTTCTTC
-,TRBJ2-1,TRBD2,TRBV29-1,CSVEDPGLAFF,TGCAGCGTTGAAGATCCCGGACTAGCGTTCTTC
-,TRBJ1-1,-,TRBV28,CASTGPLGVNTEAFF,TGTGCCAGCACGGGACCCCTCGGGGTCAACACTGAAGCTTTCTTT
-,TRBJ2-5,TRBD2,TRBV5-6,CASRLAGEETQYF,TGTGCCAGCAGGTTAGCGGGAGAAGAGACCCAGTACTTC
-,TRBJ2-1,-,TRBV28,CASSLLPGVAYNEQFF,TGTGCCAGCAGTTTATTACCGGGGGTCGCCTACAATGAGCAGTTCTTC
-,TRBJ2-2,TRBD1,TRBV13,CASRLPGQGDGELFF,TGTGCCAGCAGACTTCCGGGACAGGGAGACGGGGAGCTGTTTTTT
few,TRBJ2-1,-,TRBV11-1,CASSLLTAYNEQFF,TGTGCCAGCAGCTTACTGACGGCGTACAATGAGCAGTTCTTC
-,TRBJ2-1,TRBD1,TRBV28,CASSLFGRGHNEQFF,TGTGCCAGCAGTTTATTCGGCAGGGGGCACAATGAGCAGTTCTTC
-,TRBJ2-5,-,TRBV6-1,CASSELDQETQYF,TGTGCCAGCAGTGAATTGGATCAAGAGACCCAGTACTTC
-,TRBJ2-7,-,TRBV6-5,CASSYNSGSSYEQYF,TGTGCCAGCAGTTATAACTCGGGGAGCTCCTACGAGCAGTACTTC
-,TRBJ1-1,TRBD1,TRBV19,CASSNRQGTEAFF,TGTGCCAGTAGTAATCGACAGGGGACTGAAGCTTTCTTT
-,TRBJ2-7,-,TRBV28,CASTSTGYEQYF,TGTGCCAGCACCTCGACAGGCTACGAGCAGTACTTC
-,TRBJ2-7,TRBD1,TRBV5-1,CASRQDRDRVLGYEQYF,TGCGCCAGCAGACAGGACCGGGACAGGGTCCTTGGCTACGAGCAGTACTTC
-,TRBJ2-1,TRBD2,TRBV19,CASSPQGTSGYNEQFF,TGTGCCAGTAGTCCCCAGGGGACTAGCGGATACAATGAGCAGTTCTTC
-,TRBJ2-7,TRBD1,TRBV9,CASSGRDRGPFSYEQYF,TGTGCCAGCAGCGGCCGGGACAGGGGGCCTTTCTCCTACGAGCAGTACTTC
-,TRBJ2-5,-,TRBV6-5,CASYVPRHSQETQYF,TGTGCCAGCTACGTCCCAAGACACTCACAAGAGACCCAGTACTTC
-,TRBJ1-1,-,TRBV6-5,CASSKIRDGNTEAFF,TGTGCCAGCAGCAAAATCCGGGACGGGAACACTGAAGCTTTCTTT
-,TRBJ1-1,-,TRBV4-1,CASSQAGGWEAFF,TGCGCCAGCAGCCAAGCGGGGGGATGGGAAGCTTTCTTT
-,TRBJ2-1,-,TRBV27,CASSDGLKYNEQFF,TGTGCCAGCAGTGACGGACTGAAATACAATGAGCAGTTCTTC
-,TRBJ1-2,-,TRBV28,CASSPSLEGSDYGYTF,TGTGCCAGCAGTCCATCCTTAGAAGGGAGTGACTATGGCTACACCTTC
-,TRBJ2-1,-,TRBV5-8,CASSPYRGNEQFF,TGTGCCAGCAGCCCCTATCGGGGGAATGAGCAGTTCTTC
few,TRBJ1-1,TRBD1,TRBV10-1,CASSDRGQGDMNTEAFF,TGCGCCAGCAGTGATAGGGGACAGGGAGATATGAACACTGAAGCTTTCTTT
-,TRBJ1-5,-,TRBV7-9,CASSKGDFNQPQHF,TGTGCCAGCAGCAAAGGGGATTTCAATCAGCCCCAGCATTTT
-,TRBJ1-5,-,TRBV28,CASSWIMGNQPQHF,TGTGCCAGCAGTTGGATAATGGGAAATCAGCCCCAGCATTTT
-,TRBJ2-7,-,TRBV5-4,CASSFSSYEQYF,TGTGCCAGCAGCTTCTCCTCCTACGAGCAGTACTTC
-,TRBJ2-2,-,TRBV7-3,CASSSHHMEGLVGELFF,TGTGCCAGCAGCTCCCACCACATGGAGGGATTGGTCGGGGAGCTGTTTTTT
-,TRBJ2-2,-,TRBV7-8,CASSQPRAANTGELFF,TGTGCCAGCAGCCAACCCAGGGCTGCGAACACCGGGGAGCTGTTTTTT
few,TRBJ2-3,-,TRBV6-6,CASSYSAVDTQYF,TGTGCCAGCAGTTACTCGGCGGTGGATACGCAGTATTTT
-,TRBJ2-5,TRBD1,TRBV9,CASSVADRGETQYF,TGTGCCAGCAGCGTTGCTGACAGGGGGGAGACCCAGTACTTC
-,TRBJ2-1,TRBD1,TRBV7-9,CASGQVVNEQFF,TGTGCCAGTGGACAGGTCGTCAATGAGCAGTTCTTC
-,TRBJ2-2,-,TRBV2,CARGTRDSSTGELFF,TGTGCCAGGGGGACCCGGGACTCCTCCACCGGGGAGCTGTTTTTT
-,TRBJ2-7,TRBD1,TRBV10-3,CAISESGQVPGRYF,TGTGCCATCAGTGAGTCGGGACAGGTTCCTGGAAGGTACTTC
-,TRBJ2-2,-,TRBV20-1,CSAESTGELFF,TGCAGTGCCGAGTCGACCGGGGAGCTGTTTTTT
-,TRBJ1-2,-,TRBV11-2,CASSLDLSYGYTF,TGTGCCAGCAGCTTAGATCTCAGCTATGGCTACACCTTC
-,TRBJ2-3,-,TRBV9,CASSVEGGTDTQYF,TGTGCCAGCAGCGTAGAAGGGGGCACAGATACGCAGTATTTT
-,TRBJ1-2,-,TRBV7-6,CASSPRGAPNYGYTF,TGTGCCAGCAGCCCGAGAGGGGCACCTAACTATGGCTACACCTTC
once,TRBJ2-3,-,TRBV6-1,CASSVLIGVIDTQYF,TGTGCCAGCAGTGTGCTCATCGGAGTCATTGATACGCAGTATTTT
-,TRBJ2-7,-,TRBV7-9,CASSRGPYEQYF,TGTGCCAGCAGCCGGGGACCCTACGAGCAGTACTTC
-,TRBJ1-2,TRBD1,TRBV19,CASSIFAGGSYGYTF,TGTGCCAGTAGTATCTTCGCAGGGGGCTCGTATGGCTACACCTTC